This T cell receptor (beta chain) originates from a study of early T cells in non-severe SARS-CoV-2 infection. Study summary: Chains were unpaired, as sequencing was done on bulk RNA from unsorted whole blood. Whole-study results and caveats: VDJdb matching, biased toward anti-spike CD8 responses, missed private and CD4 specificities.

This clonotype was observed many times. The antigen remains undetermined. cDNA molecules, individually, were tagged with unique molecular identifiers. TCRdb re-called the 5' RACE reads with MiXCR, one entry per CDR3 protein. The data show 60,000 to 70,000 distinct CDR3 sequences, around 6.5% seen once. Germline CDR1 reads SGHNT; CDR2 reads YYREEE (reference sequence). The CDR3 loop spans 16 amino acids. V gave up 3 bases and J gave up 0 bases, with 15 bases separating them. Sequences were derived from whole blood, sampled at baseline. The gene calls are TRBV5-4 and TRBJ1-1, with D possibly being TRBD1 (6 bases). The clonotype originates from an adult who was a healthcare worker with PCR-confirmed SARS-CoV-2 infection or an uninfected control (not recorded which). This chain's CDR3 is CASSSGRGEMNTEAFF. CDR3 sequence (DNA): TGTGCCAGCAGCTCGGGGAGGGGGGAGATGAACACTGAAGCTTTCTTT.